This is a list of T cell receptor beta chains from one sample in a study of cytomegalovirus exposure and HLA in healthy donors. TCRdb's table, derived via immunoSEQ multiplex PCR, lists solely in-frame clones and lacks some. This table has some 170,000 clones, over 70% appearing once. The sample comprised PBMCs. The receptors were sampled from a man aged 25-45 years in good health and CMV-seronegative. Each CDR3 is given with its conserved first and last residue. D genes are given only for firm matches. Clone size appears in some rows only: once, few, many, or a class for an expanded clone.

TRBJ1-1	TRBV5-1	.	TRBD1	TGCGCCAGCAGCGCGCACAGGGGGAGAACTGAAGCTTTCTTT	CASSAHRGRTEAFF
TRBJ2-3	TRBV6-6	.	TRBD2	TGTGCCAGCTCTGGACTAGGGGTAGATACGCAGTATTTT	CASSGLGVDTQYF
TRBJ2-3	TRBV6-1	once	.	TGTGCCAGCAGTGAGGGGAGGACCCCCGGGGATACGCAGTATTTT	CASSEGRTPGDTQYF
TRBJ1-1	TRBV7-9	once	TRBD1	TGTGCCAGCAGCTTAGGACAGGGGAGGAGGACTGAAGCTTTCTTT	CASSLGQGRRTEAFF
TRBJ2-7	TRBV20-1	.	.	TGCAGTGCTAGTCTCGAGCAGTACTTC	CSASLEQYF
TRBJ1-1	TRBV4-1	.	.	TGCGCCAGCAGCCAAGTCACACAGGGAATTGAAGCTTTCTTT	CASSQVTQGIEAFF
TRBJ2-7	TRBV10-3	.	TRBD1	TGTGCCATCAGTGTAGGGCAGGGGGCGCGTGGCGAGCAGTACTTC	CAISVGQGARGEQYF
TRBJ1-2	TRBV9	.	TRBD1	TGTGCCAGCAGCGTAGCTGGACAGGGGGGTTACACCTTC	CASSVAGQGGYTF
TRBJ2-2	TRBV6-5	.	.	TGTGCCAGCAGTTTCACGGACTTTGACGGGGAGCTGTTTTTT	CASSFTDFDGELFF
TRBJ2-2	TRBV30	.	.	TGTGCCTGGGCCTATTGGACAAACCGATTGAACACCGGGGAGCTGTTTTTT	CAWAYWTNRLNTGELFF
TRBJ2-1	TRBV6-4	.	TRBD2	TGTGCCAGCAGCGGCGGGACTAGCGGGGGGTATGAGCAGTTCTTC	CASSGGTSGGYEQFF
TRBJ2-6	TRBV28	few	TRBD2	TGTGCCAGCAGTATAACCACTACTAGCGGGGGTTTCTCTGGGGCCAACGTCCTGACTTTC	CASSITTTSGGFSGANVLTF
TRBJ2-5	TRBV16	.	.	TGTGCCAGCAGCCCCAGAGGGGAGACCCAGTACTTC	CASSPRGETQYF
TRBJ1-2	TRBV28	.	TRBD1	TGTGCCAGCAGTTCTACCCCTCCAGGGGGCGGCTACACCTTC	CASSSTPPGGGYTF
TRBJ1-2	TRBV4-3	once	.	TGCGCCAGCAGCCAGAGTGGTTCTGGCTACACCTTC	CASSQSGSGYTF
TRBJ2-3	TRBV14	.	TRBD2	TGTGCCAGCAGTAGGGCGGGAGGCGCGGATACGCAGTATTTT	CASSRAGGADTQYF
TRBJ2-1	TRBV6-9	.	TRBD2	TGTGCCACTAAGCGGGAGAGCTATCTAACCTACAATGAGCAGTTCTTC	CATKRESYLTYNEQFF
TRBJ2-7	TRBV18	.	.	TGTGCCAGCTCACCCAGGGACTCCCCCGAGCAGTACTTC	CASSPRDSPEQYF
TRBJ2-5	TRBV7-2	.	TRBD2	TGTGCCAGTCTCCCCCTAGCGGGGGAGACCCAGTACTTC	CASLPLAGETQYF
TRBJ1-5	TRBV6-8	.	.	TGTGCCAGCATTACTCTCGGAGGTATCACCCCTCATCAGCCCCAGCATTTT	CASITLGGITPHQPQHF
TRBJ1-1	TRBV5-4	.	.	TGTGCCAGCAGCTCCCCGACTGAAGCTTTCTTT	CASSSPTEAFF
TRBJ1-1	TRBV5-6	.	.	TGTGCCAGCAGCTTGGGACTTCCCGGTGGCACTGAAGCTTTCTTT	CASSLGLPGGTEAFF
TRBJ2-6	TRBV28	.	.	TGTGCCAGCAGTTTTGAGGGCCCCTCTGGGGCCAACGTCCTGACTTTC	CASSFEGPSGANVLTF
TRBJ1-2	TRBV18	.	TRBD1	TGTGCCAGCTCGCCACCAGGGTCCGGGACAGGTCCTTGGATTAACTATGGCTACACCTTC	CASSPPGSGTGPWINYGYTF
TRBJ2-7	TRBV10-3	.	TRBD1	TGTGCCATCAGCCCCCACAGGGGAGCCTACGAGCAGTACTTC	CAISPHRGAYEQYF
TRBJ2-5	TRBV30	.	.	TGTGCCTGGAGCGGGGGTCAAGAGACCCAGTACTTC	CAWSGGQETQYF
TRBJ1-2	TRBV5-1	.	.	TGCGCCAGCAGCTTGGAATTTAGGGGGGGAATCGATGGCTACACCTTC	CASSLEFRGGIDGYTF
TRBJ2-5	TRBV28	once	.	TGTGCCAGCAGTTTTCAGCCAGGGAAGGAGACCCAGTACTTC	CASSFQPGKETQYF